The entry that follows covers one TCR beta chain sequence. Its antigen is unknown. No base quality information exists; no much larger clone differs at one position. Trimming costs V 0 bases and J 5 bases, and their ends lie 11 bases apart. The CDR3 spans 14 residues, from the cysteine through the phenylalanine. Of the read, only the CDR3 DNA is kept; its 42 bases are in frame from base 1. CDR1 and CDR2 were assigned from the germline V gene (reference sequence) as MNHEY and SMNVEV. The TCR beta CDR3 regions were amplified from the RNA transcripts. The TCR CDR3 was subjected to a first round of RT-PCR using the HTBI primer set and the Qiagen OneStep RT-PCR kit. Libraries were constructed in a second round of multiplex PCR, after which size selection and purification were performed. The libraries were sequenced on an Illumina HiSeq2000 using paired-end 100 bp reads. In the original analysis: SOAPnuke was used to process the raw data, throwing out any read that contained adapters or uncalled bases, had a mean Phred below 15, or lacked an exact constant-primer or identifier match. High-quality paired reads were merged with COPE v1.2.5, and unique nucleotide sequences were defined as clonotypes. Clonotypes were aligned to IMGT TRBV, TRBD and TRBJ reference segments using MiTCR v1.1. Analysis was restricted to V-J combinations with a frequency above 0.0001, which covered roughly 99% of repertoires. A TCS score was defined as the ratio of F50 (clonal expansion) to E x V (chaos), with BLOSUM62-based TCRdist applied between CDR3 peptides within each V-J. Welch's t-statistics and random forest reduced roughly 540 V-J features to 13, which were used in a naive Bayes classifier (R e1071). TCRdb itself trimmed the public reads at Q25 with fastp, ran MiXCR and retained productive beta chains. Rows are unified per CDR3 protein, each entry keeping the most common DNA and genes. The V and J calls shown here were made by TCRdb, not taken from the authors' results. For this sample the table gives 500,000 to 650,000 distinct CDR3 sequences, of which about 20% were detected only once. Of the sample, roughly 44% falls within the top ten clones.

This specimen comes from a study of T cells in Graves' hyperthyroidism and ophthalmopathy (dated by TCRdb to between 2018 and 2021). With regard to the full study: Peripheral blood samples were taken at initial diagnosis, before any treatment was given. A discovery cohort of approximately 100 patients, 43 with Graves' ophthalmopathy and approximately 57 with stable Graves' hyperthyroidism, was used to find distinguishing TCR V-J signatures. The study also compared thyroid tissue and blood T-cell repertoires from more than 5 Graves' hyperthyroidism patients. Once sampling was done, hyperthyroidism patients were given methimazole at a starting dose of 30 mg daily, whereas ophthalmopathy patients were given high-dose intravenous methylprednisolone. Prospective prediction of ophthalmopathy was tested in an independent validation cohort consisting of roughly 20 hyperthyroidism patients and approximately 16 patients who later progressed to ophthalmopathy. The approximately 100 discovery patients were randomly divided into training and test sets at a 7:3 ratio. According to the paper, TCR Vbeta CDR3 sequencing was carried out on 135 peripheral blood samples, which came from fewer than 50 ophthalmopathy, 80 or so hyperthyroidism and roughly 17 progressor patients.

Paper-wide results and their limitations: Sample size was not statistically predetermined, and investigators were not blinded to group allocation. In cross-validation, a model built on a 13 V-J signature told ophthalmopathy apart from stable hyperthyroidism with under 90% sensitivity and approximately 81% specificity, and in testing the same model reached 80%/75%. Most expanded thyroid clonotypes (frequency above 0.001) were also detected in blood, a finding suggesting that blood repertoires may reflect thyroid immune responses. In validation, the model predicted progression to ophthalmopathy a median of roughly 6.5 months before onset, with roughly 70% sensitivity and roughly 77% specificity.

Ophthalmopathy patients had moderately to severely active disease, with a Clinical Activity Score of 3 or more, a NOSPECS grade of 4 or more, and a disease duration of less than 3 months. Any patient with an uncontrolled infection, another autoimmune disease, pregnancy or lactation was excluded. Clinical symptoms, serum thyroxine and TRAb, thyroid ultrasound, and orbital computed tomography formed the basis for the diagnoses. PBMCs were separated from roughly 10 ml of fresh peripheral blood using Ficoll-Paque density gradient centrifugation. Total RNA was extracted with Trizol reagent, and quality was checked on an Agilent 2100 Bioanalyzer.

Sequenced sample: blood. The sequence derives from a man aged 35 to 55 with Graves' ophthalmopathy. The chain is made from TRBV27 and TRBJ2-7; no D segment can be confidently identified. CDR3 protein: CASSLSRSAHEQYF. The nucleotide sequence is TGTGCCAGCAGTTTATCCCGTTCAGCCCACGAGCAGTACTTC.